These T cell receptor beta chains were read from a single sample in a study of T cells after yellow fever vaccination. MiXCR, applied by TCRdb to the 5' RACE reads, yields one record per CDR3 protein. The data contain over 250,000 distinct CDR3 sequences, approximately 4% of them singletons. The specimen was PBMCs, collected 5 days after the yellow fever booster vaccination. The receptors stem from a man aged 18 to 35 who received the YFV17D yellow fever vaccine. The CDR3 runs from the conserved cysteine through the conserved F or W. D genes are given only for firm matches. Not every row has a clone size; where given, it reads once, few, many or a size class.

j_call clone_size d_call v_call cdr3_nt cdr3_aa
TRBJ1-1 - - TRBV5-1 TGCGCCAGCAGCTTACGAGGCGGTGACACTGAAGCTTTCTTT CASSLRGGDTEAFF
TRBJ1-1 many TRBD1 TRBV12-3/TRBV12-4 TGTGCCAGCAGTTTAGGAGACAGGGGGACTGAAGCTTTCTTT CASSLGDRGTEAFF
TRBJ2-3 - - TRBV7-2 TGTGCCAGCAGCTCCGGACCCAGGGCAGATACGCAGTATTTT CASSSGPRADTQYF
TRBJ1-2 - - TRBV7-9 TGTGCCAGCAGCGGTCCCGGGGACCTCCTTAACTATGGCTACACCTTC CASSGPGDLLNYGYTF
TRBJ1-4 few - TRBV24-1 TGTGCCACCAGTGAAATCCGGGACCAGAAGGAAAAACTGTTTTTT CATSEIRDQKEKLFF
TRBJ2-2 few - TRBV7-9 TGTGCCAGCAGCTTTGCCGGGTTGACCGGGGAGCTGTTTTTT CASSFAGLTGELFF
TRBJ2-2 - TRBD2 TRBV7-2 TGTGCCAGCGCCCGAGCGGGGGGGGGCGGGGAGCTGTTTTTT CASARAGGGGELFF
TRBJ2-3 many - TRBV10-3 TGTGCCATCAGTGAGAGGGGGGGAGTATATACGCAGTATTTT CAISERGGVYTQYF
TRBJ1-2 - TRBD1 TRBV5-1 TGCGCCAGCAGCTCGCGGGACAGGGGGATCTATGGCTACACCTTC CASSSRDRGIYGYTF
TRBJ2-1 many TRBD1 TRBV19 TGTGCCAGTAGTCCCCGGGACAGAGCCTACAATGAGCAGTTCTTC CASSPRDRAYNEQFF
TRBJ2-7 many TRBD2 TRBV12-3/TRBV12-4 TGTGCCAGCAGTGGATCTAGCGGGGTCTACGAGCAGTACTTC CASSGSSGVYEQYF
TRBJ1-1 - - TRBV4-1 TGCGCCAGCAGCCCACAGGAAGGCACTGAAGCTTTCTTT CASSPQEGTEAFF
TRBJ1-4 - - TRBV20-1 TGCAGTGCTAGGTCTGGGTTAGAGGGGCTCCGACTGTTTTTT CSARSGLEGLRLFF
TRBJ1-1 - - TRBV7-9 TGTGCCAGCAGCCGAGGGCCCTCCGCCCCCAAGAACACTGAAGCTTTCTTT CASSRGPSAPKNTEAFF